Below, 17 T cell receptor gamma chains from the same sample are listed, as sequenced in a study of gamma delta lymphoproliferative disorders and STAT genes (dated by TCRdb to the late 2010s). Libraries were constructed by multiplex PCR. Sequenced using an Illumina MiSeq. Clone calls in TCRdb were regenerated from the public reads with CATT, after which identical DNA sequences shared one row. Across this sample there are more than 1,500 gamma-chain clones, with around a fifth seen only once. Under 40% of the sample lies in the top ten. Genomic DNA from peripheral blood mononuclear cells isolated from patients and controls was used for TCR sequencing. The sample comprised blood. The receptors here all came from a human donor in good health.

Concerning this clone itself: The amino acid sequence in TCRdb belongs to a much larger clone and departs from this DNA's translation at residue 4, likely a sequencing read error; the sequence shown is translated from the DNA. This chain uses TRGV2 with TRGJP2. The J gene is not listed in TCRdb, so it was assigned here from a DNA match to germline. This CDR3 region has 14 residues. Germline-derived CDR1 and CDR2 are EGSNGY and YDSYNSKV. This CDR3 is CATRDGSSDWIKTF. DNA for the CDR3: TGTGCCACCCGGGACGGGAGTAGTGATTGGATCAAGACGTTT.

As to this clone: TCRdb lists the protein of a much larger clone for this DNA, which differs at residue 8, so this is likely a read error; the protein given here is translated from the DNA itself. CDR3: CAAWDLRELF. The CDR3 DNA is TGTGCTGCGTGGGATTTAAGGGAACTCTTT. No call exists for the J gene, whereas the V gene is TRGV10. TRGV10 is an ORF; its function is uncertain. This CDR3 comprises 10 residues.

By its share, this clone is large. The chain is built from TRGV4 and TRGJ1 or TRGJ2. In the absence of a J gene in TCRdb, the DNA was matched to germline to assign it here. Germline CDR1 reads EGSTGY; CDR2 reads YDSYTSSV. The junction had 5 bases not matched to a gene; V was cut back by 0 bases and J by 6 bases. The CDR3 totals 13 residues. The CDR3: CATWDGHGYKKLF. The CDR3 DNA reads as TGTGCCACCTGGGATGGGCATGGTTATAAGAAACTCTTT.

By share of the sample, this clone is medium-sized. J is TRGJ1 or TRGJ2 and V is TRGV8. The J gene was not available in TCRdb and was assigned here by matching the DNA to germline segments. Germline trimming cut 2 bases from V and 4 bases from J; bases unmatched to any gene: 14. From germline, CDR1 is VENAVY and CDR2 YDSYNSRV. This CDR3 comprises 16 residues. CDR3 DNA: TGTGCCACCTGGGATAATAAAGGCGAGGTCTATTATAAGAAACTCTTT. The encoded protein is CATWDNKGEVYYKKLF.

Only a few counts were recorded for this clone. TCRdb's listed protein matches a much larger clone and diverges from this DNA's translation at residue 3, likely through a read error; the protein shown comes from the DNA. The V and J genes are TRGV4 and TRGJ1 or TRGJ2. The J gene is absent in TCRdb and was assigned here via DNA matching to germline. The CDR3 covers 10 residues. Per germline, CDR1 EGSTGY and CDR2 YDSYTSSV. CDR3 DNA sequence: TGTGCCGCCTGGGCGTGGGAGAAACTCTTT. Translation: CAAWAWEKLF.

For this clone: The DNA is omitted, as the CDR3 cannot be located on it reliably, and the CDR3 follows TCRdb's listing. No call exists for the J gene, whereas the V gene is TRGV10. TRGV10 is filed as an ORF, its function uncertain. Termini included, the CDR3 measures 15 amino acids. CDR3 in amino acids: CTTVLRGILKVRKLF.

This clone occurred a few times. The protein recorded in TCRdb matches a much larger clone and deviates from this DNA's translation at residue 10, suggesting a read error; the protein here is obtained by translating the DNA. A V gene of TRGV4 was called, but no J gene was assigned. CDR1 EGSTGY and CDR2 YDSYTSSV come from the germline V gene. The CDR3 runs 12 residues. CDR3 coding DNA: TGTGCCACCTGGGATGGGGGGTTTAAGAACCTCTTT. Protein product: CATWDGGFKNLF.

In its sample, this clone ranks as large. This chain connects TRGV4 to TRGJ1 or TRGJ2. As TCRdb names no J gene, one was assigned here on the basis of a DNA match to germline. This CDR3 has 14 residues. Per the germline V gene, CDR1 is EGSTGY and CDR2 is YDSYTSSV. J gave up 8 bases and V 3 bases, and 13 bases lay outside the gene matches. The CDR3 bases are TGTGCCACCTGGGATAGTCTGTTTGAGGATAAGAAACTCTTT. It specifies CATWDSLFEDKKLF.

In this sample, this clone turned up a few times. TCRdb attributes to this sequence the protein of a much larger clone, which differs from the DNA translation at residue 14; a read error is likely, and the protein displayed is translated from the DNA. V gene assignment gives TRGV3, but the J gene was left uncalled. The CDR3 runs to 16 residues. Looked up from germline, CDR1 is VTNTFY and CDR2 is YDVSTARD (reference sequence). The CDR3 DNA is TGTGCCACCTGGGAAGGGGATAGGCGGCGTGATTGGATCAGGACGTTT. Its translation: CATWEGDRRRDWIRTF.

In its sample, this clone ranks as medium-sized. This chain links TRGV10 with TRGJ1 or TRGJ2. The J gene, not given by TCRdb, was assigned here from a germline match of the nucleotide sequence. TRGV10 has ORF status, its function being uncertain. With V trimmed by 8 bases and J by 1 base, 18 bases remained unmatched. This CDR3 comprises 17 residues. The CDR3 DNA sequence: TGTGCTGCGTGGGACCCGGGAGTGTGGGTAAATTATTATAAGAAACTCTTT. Amino acids: CAAWDPGVWVNYYKKLF.

This clone was counted a few times. TCRdb records a much larger clone's protein for this DNA, with a difference at residue 7 that likely arises from a read error; the protein given is the translation of the DNA. The rearrangement uses TRGV2 and TRGJP2. The J gene comes from matching the DNA to germline here; TCRdb lacks it. Unmatched junction bases numbered 4, after V lost 2 bases and J lost 4 bases. The CDR3 runs to 14 residues. Germline V gene sequence: CDR1 EGSNGY, CDR2 YDSYNSKV. CDR3 region: CATWDVDSDWIKTF. The CDR3 nucleotides read TGTGCCACCTGGGACGTGGATAGTGATTGGATCAAGACGTTT.

This clone was seen only a few times. The likely explanation is a read error, given a far larger clone one base away. It is unclear where the CDR3 begins or ends on the DNA, so no DNA is shown, and the CDR3 is as TCRdb lists it. The same CDR3 also results from other DNA sequences found in this sample. The V segment is TRGV11, and no J call was made. TRGV11 counts as an open reading frame of uncertain function. Including both end residues, the CDR3 is 16 amino acids long. This CDR3 is CTTVPAGLVQYYKKLF.

No J gene call was made, and the V gene is TRGV8. Germline V gene sequence: CDR1 VENAVY, CDR2 YDSYNSRV. CDR3 length: 19 amino acids. CDR3 in amino acids: CATWDSPSYKKLLAVEQHF. In DNA, the CDR3 is TGTGCCACCTGGGATAGCCCCAGCTATAAGAAACTCTTGGCAGTGGAACAACACTTT.

V is TRGV2 and J is TRGJP2. Here the J gene was assigned by germline matching of the DNA, as TCRdb has none. The ends lost 0 bases at V and 0 bases at J; junction bases unmatched: 4. Germline CDR1 is EGSNGY and CDR2 is YDSYNSKV. This CDR3 has 16 residues. As DNA, the CDR3 is TGTGCCACCTGGGACGGGATCCATAGTAGTGATTGGATCAAGACGTTT. As protein: CATWDGIHSSDWIKTF.

This clone is categorized as medium-sized. In the same sample, other DNA sequences code for this CDR3. The CDR3 loop reads CATWGRYYKKLF. Written as DNA, the CDR3 is TGTGCCACCTGGGGGAGGTATTATAAGAAACTCTTT. The chain has TRGV4 and TRGJ1 or TRGJ2. Because TCRdb records no J gene, it was assigned here through a match of the DNA to germline. With 5 bases clipped from V and 4 bases from J, the junction kept 5 bases outside the gene matches. The CDR3 contains 12 residues. The germline V gene encodes CDR1 EGSTGY and CDR2 YDSYTSSV.

As to this clone: This sample includes further DNA sequences coding for the same CDR3. V gene TRGV2 combines with J gene TRGJP2. Matching the DNA to germline supplied the J gene, which TCRdb does not give. Germline V gives CDR1 EGSNGY, CDR2 YDSYNSKV. J was trimmed by 0 bases and V by 4 bases; bases with no gene match: 8. This CDR3 is built from 16 residues. CDR3 loop: CATWDKGDSSDWIKTF. The CDR3 DNA reads TGTGCCACCTGGGATAAAGGGGATAGTAGTGATTGGATCAAGACGTTT.

This clone was detected only once. The chain's CDR3 is CAAWDLPTGWFKIF. The CDR3 region has the DNA TGTGCTGCGTGGGACCTCCCCACTGGTTGGTTCAAGATATTT. The chain combines TRGV10 with TRGJP1. Assignment of the J gene here rests on matching the DNA to germline, because TCRdb gives none. TRGV10 is assigned to the ORF class and has an uncertain function. After removal of 8 bases from V and 3 bases from J, the junction contained 7 bases not matched to a gene. The CDR3 is 14 residues long.